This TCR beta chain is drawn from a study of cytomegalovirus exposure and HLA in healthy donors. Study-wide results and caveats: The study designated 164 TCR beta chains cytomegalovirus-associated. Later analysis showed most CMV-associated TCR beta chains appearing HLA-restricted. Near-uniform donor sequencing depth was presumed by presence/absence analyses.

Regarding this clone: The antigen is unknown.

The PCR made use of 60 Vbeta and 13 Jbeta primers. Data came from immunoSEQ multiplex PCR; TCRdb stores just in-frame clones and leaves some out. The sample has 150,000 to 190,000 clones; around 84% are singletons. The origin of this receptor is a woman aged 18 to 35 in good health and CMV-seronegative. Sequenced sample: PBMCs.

The CDR3 loop is CAIRTSANEQFF. The CDR3 DNA reads as TGTGCCATTAGGACTAGCGCAAATGAGCAGTTCTTC. The chain joins TRBV10-3 to TRBJ2-1; 9 bases are shared with TRBD2. Trimming at V came to 9 bases and at J to 7 bases, leaving 4 bases not matched to a gene. The germline CDR1 and CDR2 sequences are ENHRY and SYGVKD. The length of the CDR3 is 12 residues.